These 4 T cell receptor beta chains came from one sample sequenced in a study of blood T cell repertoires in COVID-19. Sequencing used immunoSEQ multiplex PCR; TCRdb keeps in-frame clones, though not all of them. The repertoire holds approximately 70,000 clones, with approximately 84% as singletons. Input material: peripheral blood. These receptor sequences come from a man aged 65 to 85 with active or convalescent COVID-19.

CDR3 DNA: TGTGCCAGTAAGGCGGGGACAGGGGCATACGAGCAGTACTTC. It specifies CASKAGTGAYEQYF. The V gene is TRBV19, the J gene TRBJ2-7, with 10 nucleotides matching TRBD1. The CDR3 runs 14 residues. V lost 7 bases to trimming and J lost 4 bases; unmatched junction nucleotides: 7. Looked up from germline, CDR1 is LNHDA and CDR2 is SQIVND (reference sequence).

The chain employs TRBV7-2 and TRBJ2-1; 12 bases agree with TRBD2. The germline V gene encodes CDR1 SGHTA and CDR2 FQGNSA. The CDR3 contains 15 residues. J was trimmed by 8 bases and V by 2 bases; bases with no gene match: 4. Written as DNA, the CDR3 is TGTGCCAGCAGCTTACTAGCGGGAGGGCCTTATGAGCAGTTCTTC. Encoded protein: CASSLLAGGPYEQFF.

CDR3 DNA sequence: TGTGCCTACGCAATACAGGTCTCTGGAAACACCATATATTTT. Protein product: CAYAIQVSGNTIYF. The chain is built from TRBV30 and TRBJ1-3; maybe TRBD1 (5 bases). The CDR3 is 14 amino acids. Trimming shortened V by 7 bases and J by 0 bases, and 13 bases separated the two germline ends. Germline loops: CDR1 GTSNPN, CDR2 SVGIG (reference sequence).

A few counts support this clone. In DNA form, the CDR3 reads TGCAGCGTTTGGAAAGGGGGCTATTCACCCCTCCACTTT. Its protein product is CSVWKGGYSPLHF. The chain has TRBV29-1 and TRBJ1-6; 7 bases line up with TRBD1. Germline CDR1 reads SQVTM; CDR2 reads ANQGSEA. After removal of 5 bases from V and 8 bases from J, the junction contained 6 bases not matched to a gene. The CDR3 contains 13 residues.